The 12 T cell receptor beta chains listed next were all sequenced from one sample in a study of cytomegalovirus exposure and HLA in healthy donors. PCR used 60 Vbeta primers and 13 Jbeta primers. Profiling relied on immunoSEQ multiplex PCR, and the TCRdb table lists in-frame clones only, not all of them. The sample carries about 98,000 clones, around 80% recorded once. Source material: PBMCs. The receptors were sampled from a man aged 40-50 years in good health and CMV-seronegative.

The J gene is TRBJ1-4, the V gene TRBV10-3, with D uncertain. This CDR3 comprises 16 residues. Germline V CDR1 and CDR2: ENHRY, SYGVKD. Trimming shortened V by 0 bases and J by 3 bases, and 11 bases separated the two germline ends. The CDR3 region is CAISESETRPNEKLFF. The CDR3 nucleotides are TGTGCCATCAGTGAGTCGGAGACCCGCCCTAATGAAAAACTGTTTTTT.

Worth noting for this clone: The sample has other DNA sequences that encode this CDR3 too. The chain is built from TRBV6-5 and TRBJ2-2, with 7 positions matching TRBD1. Looked up from germline, CDR1 is MNHEY and CDR2 is SVGAGI. The V segment lost 6 bases and the J segment 6 bases; nucleotides outside the gene matches: 4. There are 13 residues in the CDR3. The CDR3 spells CASSYTGAGELFF. Written as DNA, the CDR3 is TGTGCCAGCAGCTACACAGGGGCCGGGGAGCTGTTTTTT.

This chain connects TRBV6-1 to TRBJ2-1, with D possibly being TRBD1 (6 bases). Germline V CDR1 and CDR2: MNHNS, SASEGT. Deletions cut 2 bases from V and 7 bases from J, with 6 bases between. The CDR3 is 12 amino acids. Here the CDR3 reads CASSERGNEQFF. CDR3 in DNA: TGTGCCAGCAGTGAAAGGGGGAATGAGCAGTTCTTC.

V and J are TRBV7-9 and TRBJ2-7; 9 bases fit TRBD1. Germline lookup yields CDR1 SEHNR and CDR2 FQNEAQ (reference sequence). The length of the CDR3 is 14 residues. With 1 base clipped from V and 6 bases from J, the junction kept 4 bases outside the gene matches. CDR3 in DNA: TGTGCCAGCAGCTTAGGGACAGGGGACGGCGAGCAGTACTTC. Protein sequence: CASSLGTGDGEQYF.

The J gene is TRBJ2-7, the V gene TRBV13, with no clear D. The CDR3 is 13 residues long. Germline V gene sequence: CDR1 PRHDT, CDR2 FYEKMQ (reference sequence). V dropped 1 base and J dropped 2 bases, with 6 bases sitting between them. The CDR3 reads CASSLAQAYEQYF. CDR3 nucleotides: TGTGCCAGCAGCTTAGCCCAGGCCTACGAGCAGTACTTC.

This clone was seen only a few times. The chain joins TRBV7-6 to TRBJ1-4, with D possibly being TRBD1 (5 bases). Trimming left V 7 bases short and J 0 bases short, with 12 bases between. CDR1 and CDR2 from the germline V gene are SGHVS and FNYEAQ. The CDR3 is made up of 15 amino acids. CDR3 DNA sequence: TGTGCCAGCACCGCCACCAGGGCAACTAATGAAAAACTGTTTTTT. Amino acids: CASTATRATNEKLFF.

The CDR3 nucleotides are TGTGCCAGCAGACAGGTTGGGACAGATACGCAGTATTTT. Protein: CASRQVGTDTQYF. V is TRBV6-1 and J is TRBJ2-3; possibly TRBD1 for D (5 bases). This CDR3 has 13 amino acids. Germline CDR1 reads MNHNS; CDR2 reads SASEGT. V was pared by 6 bases and J by 3 bases, with 10 bases between.

The chain recombines TRBV7-9 with TRBJ2-3; 9 bases match TRBD1. The CDR3 consists of 14 residues. V was clipped by 7 bases and J by 2 bases; unmatched bases: 4. Looked up from germline, CDR1 is SEHNR and CDR2 is FQNEAQ (reference sequence). CDR3 sequence: CASTDRGYTDTQYF. CDR3 DNA sequence: TGTGCCAGCACCGACAGGGGGTACACAGATACGCAGTATTTT. Looking up the rest from reference TRBV7-9 and TRBJ2-3 gives the full variable domain: DTGVSQNPRHKITKRGQNVTFRCDPISEHNRLYWYRQTLGQGPEFLTYFQNEAQLEKSRLLSDRFSAERPKGSFSTLEIQRTEQGDSAMYLCASTDRGYTDTQYFGPGTRLTVL.

The gene calls are TRBV7-6 and TRBJ2-1; perhaps TRBD2 as D (5 bases). Between the trimmed V and J ends, which lost 6 bases and 4 bases, there was a span of 13 bases. The CDR3 extends over 14 amino acids. Per the germline V gene, CDR1 is SGHVS and CDR2 is FNYEAQ. For the CDR3, the DNA is TGTGCCAGCAGTCGGGCGGGCAAGTACAATGAGCAGTTCTTC. Amino acids: CASSRAGKYNEQFF.

This chain connects TRBV27 to TRBJ2-7; 9 bases match TRBD1. Losses at the gene ends were 6 bases for V and 1 base for J; bases not matched to a gene: 16. The CDR3 contains 18 residues. CDR1 and CDR2 from the germline V gene are MNHEY and SMNVEV (reference sequence). The CDR3 sequence: CASSRDRASTVTSYEQYF. For the CDR3, the DNA is TGTGCCAGCAGCCGGGACAGGGCCTCGACGGTGACGTCCTACGAGCAGTACTTC.

The chain carries TRBV6-1 and TRBJ2-7, with a weak D call TRBD1 (5 bases). Trimming stripped 2 bases from V and 3 bases from J, with 5 bases between. CDR1 and CDR2 from the germline V gene are MNHNS and SASEGT. CDR3 length equals 12 residues. Written as DNA, the CDR3 is TGTGCCAGCAGTGAACAGGGCTACGAGCAGTACTTC. This codes for CASSEQGYEQYF.

This clone has just one count. CDR3 amino acids: CASSEGEGRSYEQYF. The CDR3 nucleotides read TGTGCCAGCAGCGAGGGGGAGGGCCGCTCCTACGAGCAGTACTTC. This rearrangement joins TRBV9 to TRBJ2-7, with a tentative D call TRBD2 (7 bases). This CDR3 contains 15 residues. CDR1 SGDLS and CDR2 YYNGEE come from the germline V gene. The V end was cut by 3 bases, the J end by 0 bases, with 13 bases between.